These T cell receptor beta chains were read from a single sample in a study of blood T cell repertoires in COVID-19. Sequencing was performed with immunoSEQ multiplex PCR; in TCRdb, only in-frame clones are kept and a portion is missing. This sample carries approximately 250,000 clones, about 89% of them seen once, and the ten largest clones take approximately 9%. The sequencing sample was made of peripheral blood. The receptor set was obtained from a man aged 35 to 55 with active or convalescent COVID-19. Both conserved end residues are part of each CDR3. D genes are given only for firm matches. Some rows mark clone size as missing; the rest say once, few, many or name a class of expanded clone.

d_call: -; v_call: TRBV6-1; j_call: TRBJ1-1; cdr3_length: 14; clone_size: once; cdr3_nt: TGTGCCAGCAGTGAGGTGAACTCGAACACTGAAGCTTTCTTT; cdr3_aa: CASSEVNSNTEAFF
d_call: -; v_call: TRBV5-6; j_call: TRBJ1-1; cdr3_length: 14; clone_size: -; cdr3_nt: TGTGCCAGCAGCTTGGATCTGGCGAACACTGAAGCTTTCTTT; cdr3_aa: CASSLDLANTEAFF
d_call: -; v_call: TRBV3-1/TRBV3-2; j_call: TRBJ1-2; cdr3_length: 15; clone_size: -; cdr3_nt: TGTGCCAGCAGCCTTACGACAGTAGCTAACTATGGCTACACCTTC; cdr3_aa: CASSLTTVANYGYTF
d_call: -; v_call: TRBV6-5; j_call: TRBJ1-5; cdr3_length: 13; clone_size: few; cdr3_nt: TGTGCCAGCACTGGGAGTTCAACTCAGCCCCAGCATTTT; cdr3_aa: CASTGSSTQPQHF
d_call: -; v_call: TRBV3-1/TRBV3-2; j_call: TRBJ1-1; cdr3_length: 13; clone_size: -; cdr3_nt: TGTGCCAGCAGCGAGACAGTGAACACTAAAGCTTTCTTT; cdr3_aa: CASSETVNTKAFF
d_call: -; v_call: TRBV10-3; j_call: TRBJ2-3; cdr3_length: 14; clone_size: -; cdr3_nt: TGTGCCATCAGTGAAGAAGCGATTGCAGATACGCAGTATTTT; cdr3_aa: CAISEEAIADTQYF
d_call: -; v_call: TRBV27; j_call: TRBJ2-7; cdr3_length: 13; clone_size: -; cdr3_nt: TGTGCCAGCAGTTGGACATTAGGCTACGAGCAGTACTTC; cdr3_aa: CASSWTLGYEQYF
d_call: TRBD2; v_call: TRBV9; j_call: TRBJ2-2; cdr3_length: 14; clone_size: -; cdr3_nt: TGTGCCAGCAGCGACCGCGGGAGGGTTGGGGAGCTGTTTTTT; cdr3_aa: CASSDRGRVGELFF
d_call: -; v_call: TRBV6-1; j_call: TRBJ1-5; cdr3_length: 16; clone_size: once; cdr3_nt: TGTGCCAGCAGTGTAGACAGGACACTTAGCAATCAGCCCCAGCATTTT; cdr3_aa: CASSVDRTLSNQPQHF
d_call: -; v_call: TRBV28; j_call: TRBJ2-5; cdr3_length: 12; clone_size: -; cdr3_nt: TGTGCCAGCGGGGACTCTCAAGAGACCCAGTACTTC; cdr3_aa: CASGDSQETQYF
d_call: -; v_call: TRBV10-1; j_call: TRBJ1-3; cdr3_length: 13; clone_size: -; cdr3_nt: TGCGCCAGCAGTGAGTCCCGCGCAGGGGTATCATATTTT; cdr3_aa: CASSESRAGVSYF
d_call: -; v_call: TRBV9; j_call: TRBJ1-3; cdr3_length: 14; clone_size: -; cdr3_nt: TGTGCCAGCAGCGTAGGGTACAGTGGAAACACCATATATTTT; cdr3_aa: CASSVGYSGNTIYF
d_call: TRBD1; v_call: TRBV9; j_call: TRBJ1-6; cdr3_length: 16; clone_size: -; cdr3_nt: TGTGCCAGCAGCGTAGGGGGACAGGGACACGATTCACCCCTCCACTTT; cdr3_aa: CASSVGGQGHDSPLHF
d_call: TRBD1; v_call: TRBV2; j_call: TRBJ2-7; cdr3_length: 14; clone_size: -; cdr3_nt: TGTGCCAGCAGGGGTACAGGGGTTATTTACGAGCAGTACTTC; cdr3_aa: CASRGTGVIYEQYF
d_call: -; v_call: TRBV29-1; j_call: TRBJ2-1; cdr3_length: 14; clone_size: -; cdr3_nt: TGCAGCGTTGAGCGCAGGGAAGCCTACAATGAGCAGTTCTTC; cdr3_aa: CSVERREAYNEQFF
d_call: TRBD1; v_call: TRBV28; j_call: TRBJ1-1; cdr3_length: 13; clone_size: -; cdr3_nt: TGTGCCAGCAGTTCACCCCGGGACAGAACAGCTTTCTTT; cdr3_aa: CASSSPRDRTAFF
d_call: -; v_call: TRBV18; j_call: TRBJ1-2; cdr3_length: 15; clone_size: once; cdr3_nt: TGTGCCAGCTCACCACCCGGGGGATCGCACTATGGCTACACCTTC; cdr3_aa: CASSPPGGSHYGYTF
d_call: TRBD1; v_call: TRBV5-8; j_call: TRBJ1-1; cdr3_length: 15; clone_size: -; cdr3_nt: TGTGCCAGCAGCCGAAGAACAGGGGGGAGCACTGAAGCTTTCTTT; cdr3_aa: CASSRRTGGSTEAFF
d_call: TRBD1; v_call: TRBV30; j_call: TRBJ2-7; cdr3_length: 14; clone_size: once; cdr3_nt: TGTGCCCTGGAACTGCTGGGACAGGGCTACGAGCAGTACTTC; cdr3_aa: CALELLGQGYEQYF
d_call: -; v_call: TRBV4-1; j_call: TRBJ2-1; cdr3_length: 12; clone_size: -; cdr3_nt: TGCGCCAGCAGCAAACCAGGGCCTGAGCAGTTCTTC; cdr3_aa: CASSKPGPEQFF
d_call: TRBD1; v_call: TRBV2; j_call: TRBJ2-7; cdr3_length: 14; clone_size: few; cdr3_nt: TGTGCCAGCAGAGGCCGGGACAGGGGATACGAGCAGTACTTC; cdr3_aa: CASRGRDRGYEQYF
d_call: -; v_call: TRBV6-2/TRBV6-3; j_call: TRBJ2-7; cdr3_length: 13; clone_size: -; cdr3_nt: TGTGCCAGCAGTCAACCGGGATTCTACGAGCAGTACTTC; cdr3_aa: CASSQPGFYEQYF
d_call: TRBD2; v_call: TRBV2; j_call: TRBJ2-2; cdr3_length: 17; clone_size: -; cdr3_nt: TGTGCCAGCAGTGAAAATCTAGCGGGGGGAAACACCGGGGAGCTGTTTTTT; cdr3_aa: CASSENLAGGNTGELFF
d_call: -; v_call: TRBV12-3/TRBV12-4; j_call: TRBJ1-2; cdr3_length: 12; clone_size: few; cdr3_nt: TGTGCCAGCAGTTTACAGAACTATGGCTACACCTTC; cdr3_aa: CASSLQNYGYTF
d_call: TRBD1; v_call: TRBV7-6; j_call: TRBJ2-2; cdr3_length: 16; clone_size: -; cdr3_nt: TGTGCCAGCAGCTTCCCGGGACAGGGGGCGGCCGGGGAGCTGTTTTTT; cdr3_aa: CASSFPGQGAAGELFF
d_call: -; v_call: TRBV7-9; j_call: TRBJ1-1; cdr3_length: 13; clone_size: -; cdr3_nt: TGTGCCAGCAGCTTGCGGGAGAACACTGAAGCTTTCTTT; cdr3_aa: CASSLRENTEAFF
d_call: TRBD1; v_call: TRBV5-4; j_call: TRBJ2-5; cdr3_length: 16; clone_size: -; cdr3_nt: TGTGCCAGCAGCTTGGTTCGGACAGGGGCGGGGGAGACCCAGTACTTC; cdr3_aa: CASSLVRTGAGETQYF
d_call: -; v_call: TRBV5-6; j_call: TRBJ2-2; cdr3_length: 17; clone_size: -; cdr3_nt: TGTGCCAGCAGCTTGGATATTGGCGGGCGGGGAACCGGGGAGCTGTTTTTT; cdr3_aa: CASSLDIGGRGTGELFF
d_call: -; v_call: TRBV19; j_call: TRBJ2-5; cdr3_length: 13; clone_size: -; cdr3_nt: TGTGCCAGTAGTGCCAGGTTGCAAGAGACCCAGTACTTC; cdr3_aa: CASSARLQETQYF
d_call: TRBD1; v_call: TRBV10-3; j_call: TRBJ2-3; cdr3_length: 14; clone_size: -; cdr3_nt: TGTGCCACCAGTGAGGGGGCCGCCCCAGATACGCAGTATTTT; cdr3_aa: CATSEGAAPDTQYF
d_call: TRBD1; v_call: TRBV5-1; j_call: TRBJ1-1; cdr3_length: 14; clone_size: -; cdr3_nt: TGCGCCAGCAGGTTTGGGGACAGGGCGGATGAAGCTTTCTTT; cdr3_aa: CASRFGDRADEAFF
d_call: TRBD2; v_call: TRBV10-3; j_call: TRBJ2-3; cdr3_length: 15; clone_size: once; cdr3_nt: TGTGCCATCAGTGCACTAGCGCCTAGCACAGATACGCAGTATTTT; cdr3_aa: CAISALAPSTDTQYF
d_call: TRBD2; v_call: TRBV5-4; j_call: TRBJ2-7; cdr3_length: 16; clone_size: -; cdr3_nt: TGTGCCAGCAGCTCATACGGACTAGCGGGAGTAAACGAGCAGTACTTC; cdr3_aa: CASSSYGLAGVNEQYF